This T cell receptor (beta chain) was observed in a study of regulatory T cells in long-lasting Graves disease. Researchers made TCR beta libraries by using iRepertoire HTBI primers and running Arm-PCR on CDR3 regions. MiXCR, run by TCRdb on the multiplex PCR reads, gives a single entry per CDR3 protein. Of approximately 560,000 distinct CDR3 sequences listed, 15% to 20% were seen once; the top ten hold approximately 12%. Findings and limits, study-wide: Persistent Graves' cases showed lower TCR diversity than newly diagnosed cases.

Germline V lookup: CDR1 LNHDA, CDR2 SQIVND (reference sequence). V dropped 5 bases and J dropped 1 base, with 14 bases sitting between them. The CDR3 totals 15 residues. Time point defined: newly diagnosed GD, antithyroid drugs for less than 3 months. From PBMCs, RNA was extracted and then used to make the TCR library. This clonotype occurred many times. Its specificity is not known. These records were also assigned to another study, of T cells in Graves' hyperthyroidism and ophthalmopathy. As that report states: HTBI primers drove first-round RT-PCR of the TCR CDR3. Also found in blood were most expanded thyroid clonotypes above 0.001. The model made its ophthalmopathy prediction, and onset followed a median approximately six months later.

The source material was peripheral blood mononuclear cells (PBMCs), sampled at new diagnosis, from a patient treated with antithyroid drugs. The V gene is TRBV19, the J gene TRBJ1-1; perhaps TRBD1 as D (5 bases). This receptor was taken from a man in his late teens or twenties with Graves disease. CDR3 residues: CASSDPGRSNTEAFF. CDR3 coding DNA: TGTGCCAGTAGTGACCCGGGACGGTCGAACACTGAAGCTTTCTTT.